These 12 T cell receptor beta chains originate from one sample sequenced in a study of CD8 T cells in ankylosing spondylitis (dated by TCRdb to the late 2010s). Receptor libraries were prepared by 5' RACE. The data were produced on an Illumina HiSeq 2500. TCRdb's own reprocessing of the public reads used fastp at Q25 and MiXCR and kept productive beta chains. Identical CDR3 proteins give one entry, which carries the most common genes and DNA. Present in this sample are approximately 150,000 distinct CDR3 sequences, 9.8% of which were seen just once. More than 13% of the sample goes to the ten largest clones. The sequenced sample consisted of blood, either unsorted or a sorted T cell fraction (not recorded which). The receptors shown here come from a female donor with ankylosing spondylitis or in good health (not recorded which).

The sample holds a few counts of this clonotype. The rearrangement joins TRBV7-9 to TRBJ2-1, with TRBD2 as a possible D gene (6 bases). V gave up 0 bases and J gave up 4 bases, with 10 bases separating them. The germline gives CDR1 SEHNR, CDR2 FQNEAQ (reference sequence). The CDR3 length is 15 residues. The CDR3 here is CASSLAETRYNEQFF. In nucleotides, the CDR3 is TGTGCCAGCAGCTTAGCTGAGACTAGATACAATGAGCAGTTCTTC.

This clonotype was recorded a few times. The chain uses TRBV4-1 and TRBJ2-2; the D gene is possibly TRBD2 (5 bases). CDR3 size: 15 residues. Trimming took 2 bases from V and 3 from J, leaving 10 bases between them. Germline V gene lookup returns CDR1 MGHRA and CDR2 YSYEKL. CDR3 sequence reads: CASSQRDGDTGELFF. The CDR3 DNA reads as TGCGCCAGCAGCCAACGCGACGGGGACACCGGGGAGCTGTTTTTT.

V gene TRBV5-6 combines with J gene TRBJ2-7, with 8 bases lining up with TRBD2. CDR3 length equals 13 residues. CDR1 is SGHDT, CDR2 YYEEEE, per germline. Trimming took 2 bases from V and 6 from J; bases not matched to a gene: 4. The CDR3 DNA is TGTGCCAGCAGCTTCGGGAGGGCCCCCGAGCAGTACTTC. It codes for CASSFGRAPEQYF. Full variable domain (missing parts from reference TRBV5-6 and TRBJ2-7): DAGVTQSPTHLIKTRGQQVTLRCSPKSGHDTVSWYQQALGQGPQFIFQYYEEEERQRGNFPDRFSGHQFPNYSSELNVNALLLGDSALYLCASSFGRAPEQYFGPGTRLTVT.

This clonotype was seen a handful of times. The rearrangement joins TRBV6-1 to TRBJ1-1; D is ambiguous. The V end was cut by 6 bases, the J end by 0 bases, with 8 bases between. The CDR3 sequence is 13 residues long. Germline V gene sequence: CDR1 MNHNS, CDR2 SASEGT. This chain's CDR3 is CASSPELNTEAFF. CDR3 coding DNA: TGTGCCAGCAGCCCTGAACTGAACACTGAAGCTTTCTTT.

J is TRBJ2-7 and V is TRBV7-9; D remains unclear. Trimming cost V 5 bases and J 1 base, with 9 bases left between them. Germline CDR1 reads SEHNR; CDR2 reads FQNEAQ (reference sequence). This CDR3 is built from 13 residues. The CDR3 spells CASSPSQSYEQYF. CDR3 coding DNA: TGTGCCAGCAGCCCTTCTCAGTCCTACGAGCAGTACTTC.

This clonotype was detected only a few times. This CDR3 is CASTPGLAKETQYF. CDR3 DNA: TGTGCCAGCACCCCGGGACTAGCGAAAGAGACCCAGTACTTC. This chain links TRBV9 with TRBJ2-5; 10 bases map to TRBD2. The CDR3 has 14 amino acids. Trimming at V came to 6 bases and at J to 3 bases, leaving 5 bases not matched to a gene. CDR1 is SGDLS, CDR2 YYNGEE, per germline.

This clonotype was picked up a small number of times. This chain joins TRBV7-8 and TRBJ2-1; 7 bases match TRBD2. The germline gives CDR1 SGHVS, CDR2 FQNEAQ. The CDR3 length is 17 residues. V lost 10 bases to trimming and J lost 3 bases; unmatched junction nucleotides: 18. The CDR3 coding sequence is TGTGCCACCCAGGGTGCGGGAGAGATGGGGCACTACAATGAGCAGTTCTTC. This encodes CATQGAGEMGHYNEQFF. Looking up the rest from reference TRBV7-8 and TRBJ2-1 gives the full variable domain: GAGVSQSPRYKVAKRGQDVALRCDPISGHVSLFWYQQALGQGPEFLTYFQNEAQLDKSGLPSDRFFAERPEGSVSTLKIQRTQQEDSAVYLCATQGAGEMGHYNEQFFGPGTRLTVL.

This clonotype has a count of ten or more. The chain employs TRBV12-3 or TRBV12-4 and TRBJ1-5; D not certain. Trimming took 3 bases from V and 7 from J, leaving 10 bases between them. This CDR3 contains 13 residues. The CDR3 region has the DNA TGTGCCAGCAGTTTGGGCAAGAAGCAGCCCCAGCATTTT. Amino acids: CASSLGKKQPQHF.

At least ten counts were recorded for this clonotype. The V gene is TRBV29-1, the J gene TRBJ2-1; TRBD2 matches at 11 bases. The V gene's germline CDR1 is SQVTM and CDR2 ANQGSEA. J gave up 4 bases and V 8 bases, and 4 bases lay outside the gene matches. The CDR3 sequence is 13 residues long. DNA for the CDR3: TGCAGCATAGCGGGAGGGGAATACAATGAGCAGTTCTTC. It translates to CSIAGGEYNEQFF.

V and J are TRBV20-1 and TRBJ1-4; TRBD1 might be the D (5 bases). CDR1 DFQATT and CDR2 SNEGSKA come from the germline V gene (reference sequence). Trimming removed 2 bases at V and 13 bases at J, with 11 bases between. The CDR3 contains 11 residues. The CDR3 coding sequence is TGCAGTGCTAGACCAGAAGGGGTACTGTTTTTT. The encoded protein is CSARPEGVLFF.

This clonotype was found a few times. For the CDR3, the DNA is TGTGCCAGCATCACACGGACAGGGGGGAGTGAAAAACTGTTTTTT. Translated, it gives CASITRTGGSEKLFF. The chain carries TRBV7-8 and TRBJ1-4; TRBD1 agrees at 10 bases. The germline gives CDR1 SGHVS, CDR2 FQNEAQ. V lost 7 bases, J lost 7 bases, and 9 bases stayed unmatched. This CDR3 spans 15 amino acids. The whole variable domain, remainder taken from reference TRBV7-8 and TRBJ1-4, is GAGVSQSPRYKVAKRGQDVALRCDPISGHVSLFWYQQALGQGPEFLTYFQNEAQLDKSGLPSDRFFAERPEGSVSTLKIQRTQQEDSAVYLCASITRTGGSEKLFFGSGTQLSVL.

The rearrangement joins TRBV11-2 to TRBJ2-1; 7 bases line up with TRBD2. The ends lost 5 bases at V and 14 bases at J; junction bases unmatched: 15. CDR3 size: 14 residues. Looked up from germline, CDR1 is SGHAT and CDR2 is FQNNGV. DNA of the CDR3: TGTGCCAGCAGCCCACCGACCAAGCGGGGAGGGAAGTTCTTC. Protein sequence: CASSPPTKRGGKFF.